This entry lists 2 T cell receptor beta chains sequenced from one sample in a study of blood T cells in healthy people across ages. Next came a second PCR, run for about 7 to 12 cycles, which used a sample-barcoded 5' primer along with a J-beta primer mix. Each CDR3 protein gets one entry after TCRdb re-called the 5' RACE reads with MiXCR. The data hold about 1.5 million distinct CDR3 sequences, with roughly 43% observed a single time. The specimen sequenced was blood. All receptors derive from a woman under 30 in good health.

The V gene is TRBV4-1, the J gene TRBJ2-7, with TRBD2 as a possible D gene (6 bases). Deletions cut 3 bases from V and 2 bases from J, with 14 bases between. Per germline, CDR1 MGHRA and CDR2 YSYEKL. The CDR3 length is 15 residues. The CDR3 nucleotides are TGCGCCAGCAGCCAGGGATCGGGGGATGCCTACGAGCAGTACTTC. This gives the protein CASSQGSGDAYEQYF.

V usage is TRBV20-1 and J usage is TRBJ2-5; tentative D call: TRBD2 (6 bases). Between the trimmed V and J ends, which lost 1 base and 0 bases, there was a span of 9 bases. This CDR3 contains 14 residues. The V gene's germline CDR1 is DFQATT and CDR2 SNEGSKA (reference sequence). Here the CDR3 reads CSARGREYQETQYF. The CDR3 DNA reads TGCAGTGCTAGAGGGAGGGAGTACCAAGAGACCCAGTACTTC.